These T cell receptor beta chains were read from a single sample in a study of blood T cell repertoires in COVID-19. Here immunoSEQ multiplex PCR was the method, and the copy in TCRdb shows in-frame clones only, minus some. Of approximately 140,000 clones listed, roughly 80% were seen once; the top ten hold about 5.5%. The sample was PBMCs or T cells enriched from blood (not recorded which). The receptor set was obtained from a man aged 35-49 years with acute COVID-19. Each CDR3 is given with its conserved first and last residue. Each record gives: V gene, clone size, D gene, J gene, CDR3 DNA, CDR3 protein. D genes are given only for firm matches. A clone size is listed for some rows: how often the clone was seen (once, few, many), or a class if it is expanded.

TRBV13	few	TRBD1	TRBJ1-4	TGTGCCAGCAGCTTAGGGACAGGGGCAACTAATGAAAAACTGTTTTTT	CASSLGTGATNEKLFF
TRBV18	.	TRBD1	TRBJ1-1	TGTGCCAGCTCACCTTTCGTGCTTCGGACAGGTAATAACCCTGAAGCTTTCTTT	CASSPFVLRTGNNPEAFF
TRBV27	.	.	TRBJ2-3	TGTGCCAGCAGCGTGGCGGGGTCTACTAGCACAGATACGCAGTATTTT	CASSVAGSTSTDTQYF
TRBV5-1	.	.	TRBJ1-1	TGCGCCAGCAGCTTGGCAGAGAACACTGAAGCTTTCTTT	CASSLAENTEAFF
TRBV9	.	TRBD1	TRBJ1-6	TGTGCCAGCAGCGGACTAGGGACAGGGCGGATTTCACCCCTCCACTTT	CASSGLGTGRISPLHF
TRBV9	.	.	TRBJ2-2	TGTGCCAGCAGCTATAGAGGGGGAAACGGGGAGCTGTTTTTT	CASSYRGGNGELFF
TRBV7-2	once	TRBD2	TRBJ2-2	TGTGCCAGCAGCAAGACTAGCGGGAGTATCACCGGGGAGCTGTTTTTT	CASSKTSGSITGELFF
TRBV7-8	few	.	TRBJ2-1	TGTGCCAGCAGCTGGATTGAGGGAATCTCCTACAATGAGCAGTTCTTC	CASSWIEGISYNEQFF
TRBV2	.	TRBD1	TRBJ2-7	TGTGCCAGCATCATGGACAGGGGATTGGACGAGCAGTACTTC	CASIMDRGLDEQYF
TRBV4-3	.	TRBD2	TRBJ2-3	TGCGCCAGCAGCCTCTCAGCGGGGCCGGCAGATACGCAGTATTTT	CASSLSAGPADTQYF
TRBV10-2	.	TRBD2	TRBJ2-2	TGCGCCAGCAGTGTGGGTATGAGGACTAGCGGGAGTGATTACGGGGAGCTGTTTTTT	CASSVGMRTSGSDYGELFF
TRBV19	.	.	TRBJ1-1	TGTGCCAGTAGTATTAGGCGGAGGGTTGGCACTGAAGCTTTCTTT	CASSIRRRVGTEAFF
TRBV6-5	.	.	TRBJ1-2	TGTGCCAGCAGGACAGGAAACTATGGCTACACCTTC	CASRTGNYGYTF
TRBV15	few	TRBD2	TRBJ2-7	TGTGCCACCAGCAGAGAAAGGGCGGGGGAGGACGAGCAGTACTTC	CATSRERAGEDEQYF
TRBV3-1/TRBV3-2	.	.	TRBJ2-3	TGTGCCAGCAGCCAAGATTCACCAGGGCTACTGAGCACAGATACGCAGTATTTT	CASSQDSPGLLSTDTQYF
TRBV27	.	TRBD1	TRBJ2-1	TGTGCCAGCAGTCACTTAGACGGACAGGTCTCCTACAATGAGCAGTTCTTC	CASSHLDGQVSYNEQFF
TRBV11-2	.	.	TRBJ2-1	TGTGCCAGCAGCTTAATATTCCCCGATGAGCAGTTCTTC	CASSLIFPDEQFF
TRBV7-2	.	TRBD1	TRBJ1-6	TGTGCCAGCTCGGACAGGGGCCTAAGCTCCTATAATTCACCCCTCCACTTT	CASSDRGLSSYNSPLHF
TRBV19	.	.	TRBJ2-1	TGTGCCAGTAGTATAGATTTCGCGGAGTACAATGAGCAGTTCTTC	CASSIDFAEYNEQFF
TRBV19	.	TRBD1	TRBJ1-5	TGTGCCAGTAGGGATCAGGGGGCAGCTCAGCCCCAGCATTTT	CASRDQGAAQPQHF
TRBV19	few	.	TRBJ1-2	TGTGCCAGTAGTATAGATCGAGAGGTCGGGGATGGCTACACCTTC	CASSIDREVGDGYTF
TRBV27	.	.	TRBJ1-2	TGTGCCAGCAGTTTCTCAGTTCGGGACTATGGCTACACCTTC	CASSFSVRDYGYTF
TRBV11-3	.	.	TRBJ2-7	TGTGCCAGCAGCTTCGGTCTCTCCTACGAGCAGTACTTC	CASSFGLSYEQYF
TRBV7-2	.	TRBD2	TRBJ2-4	TGTGCCAGCAGCTTAAATAGCGGGGGGGCCCCCAAAAACATTCAGTACTTC	CASSLNSGGAPKNIQYF
TRBV5-1	once	.	TRBJ1-1	TGCGCCAGCAGCTTACAGGGTATGTACACTGAAGCTTTCTTT	CASSLQGMYTEAFF
TRBV10-3	once	TRBD2	TRBJ2-3	TGTGCCATCAGTGAGTGGGGACTAGCGGAGGGCACAGATACGCAGTATTTT	CAISEWGLAEGTDTQYF
TRBV12-5	.	TRBD1	TRBJ2-1	TGTGCTAGTGGTTTGGTATGGGACAGGGGAGGAGGTGGTGAGCAGTTCTTC	CASGLVWDRGGGGEQFF
TRBV4-3	.	.	TRBJ2-2	TGCGCCAGCAGCCAAGATTTGTCTTACACCGGGGAGCTGTTTTTT	CASSQDLSYTGELFF
TRBV5-6	once	.	TRBJ2-3	TGTGCCAGCTCCTCTGGCCGCGGTGATACGCAGTATTTT	CASSSGRGDTQYF
TRBV10-3	.	TRBD2	TRBJ2-7	TGTGCCATCAGTGAGTCAGGGAGCGGGAGGGCTTCCTCCTACGAGCAGTACTTC	CAISESGSGRASSYEQYF
TRBV7-9	.	TRBD2	TRBJ2-1	TGTGCCACCCGAAGATTCAGGACTAGTAACTACAATGAGCAGTTCTTC	CATRRFRTSNYNEQFF
TRBV20-1	.	.	TRBJ1-4	TGCAGTGCTAGTGGGGGGCGCTTTGAAAAACTGTTTTTT	CSASGGRFEKLFF
TRBV27	.	.	TRBJ1-2	TGTGCCAGCAGTTTAAAAGGCAGGGCAGACTATGGCTACACCTTC	CASSLKGRADYGYTF
TRBV2	.	TRBD1	TRBJ1-2	TGTGCCAGCACCCGGGACAGGAGTGACTATGGCTACACCTTC	CASTRDRSDYGYTF